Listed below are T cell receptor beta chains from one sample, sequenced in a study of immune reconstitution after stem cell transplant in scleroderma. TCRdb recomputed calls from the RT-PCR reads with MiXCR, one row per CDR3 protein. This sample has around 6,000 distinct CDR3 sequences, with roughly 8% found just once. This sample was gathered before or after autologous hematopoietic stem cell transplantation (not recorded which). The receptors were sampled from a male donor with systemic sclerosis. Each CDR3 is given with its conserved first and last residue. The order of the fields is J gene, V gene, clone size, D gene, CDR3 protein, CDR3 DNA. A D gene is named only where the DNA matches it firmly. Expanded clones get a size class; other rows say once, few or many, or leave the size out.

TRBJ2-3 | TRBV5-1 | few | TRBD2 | CASSESGLAGPPLGTDTQYF | TGCGCCAGCAGCGAATCGGGACTAGCGGGACCTCCTCTGGGCACAGATACGCAGTATTTT
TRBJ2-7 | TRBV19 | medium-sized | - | CASSTGTFYEQYF | TGTGCCAGTTCTACCGGGACCTTCTACGAGCAGTACTTC
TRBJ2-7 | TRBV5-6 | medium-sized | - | CASSSYSIEQYF | TGTGCCAGCAGCTCTTACAGCATCGAGCAGTACTTC
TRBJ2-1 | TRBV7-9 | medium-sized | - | CASSPGRSSYNEQFF | TGTGCCAGCAGCCCCGGGCGGAGCTCCTACAATGAGCAGTTCTTC
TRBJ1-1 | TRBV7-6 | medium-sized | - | CASSPQQPPGAFF | TGTGCCAGCAGCCCACAACAGCCCCCGGGAGCTTTCTTT
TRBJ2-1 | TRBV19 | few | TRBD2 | CASMKGGGEQFF | TGTGCCAGCATGAAGGGCGGGGGTGAGCAGTTCTTC
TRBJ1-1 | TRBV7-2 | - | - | CASSLYPKNTEAFF | TGTGCCAGCAGCTTATACCCTAAAAACACTGAAGCTTTCTTT
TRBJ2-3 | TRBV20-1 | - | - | CSAYPGLRTDTQYF | TGCAGTGCTTATCCGGGACTCCGCACAGATACGCAGTATTTT
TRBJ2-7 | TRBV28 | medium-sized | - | CASKPGVTSYEQYF | TGTGCCAGCAAACCGGGAGTAACCTCCTACGAGCAGTACTTC
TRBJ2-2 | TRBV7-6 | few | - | CASRSGTEGGELFF | TGTGCCAGCAGGTCCGGGACGGAGGGGGGGGAGCTGTTTTTT
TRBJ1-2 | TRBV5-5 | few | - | CASSLEFGASGF | TGTGCCAGCAGCTTGGAATTCGGCGCCTCTGGCTTC
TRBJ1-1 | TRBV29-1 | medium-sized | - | CSSEGGLEAEAFF | TGCAGCTCCGAGGGGGGTTTGGAGGCTGAAGCTTTCTTT
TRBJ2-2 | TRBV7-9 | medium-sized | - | CASSLQGHTGELFF | TGTGCCAGCAGCTTGCAGGGTCACACCGGGGAGCTGTTTTTT
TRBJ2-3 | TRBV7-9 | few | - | CASTGERLSQYF | TGTGCCAGCACGGGGGAGCGGCTGTCGCAGTATTTT
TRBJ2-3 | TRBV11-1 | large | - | CASSGLLSTDTQYF | TGTGCCAGCAGCGGATTACTTAGCACAGATACGCAGTATTTT
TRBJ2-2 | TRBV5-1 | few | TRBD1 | CASSGQGNTGELFF | TGCGCCAGCTCGGGACAGGGTAACACCGGGGAGCTGTTTTTT
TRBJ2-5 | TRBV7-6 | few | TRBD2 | CASSKGWGGQETQYF | TGTGCCAGCAGCAAAGGGTGGGGGGGCCAAGAGACCCAGTACTTC
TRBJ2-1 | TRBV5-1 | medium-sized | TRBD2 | CASSKLLGTSGGALYNEQFF | TGCGCCAGCAGCAAACTCCTCGGGACTAGCGGGGGGGCGCTATACAATGAGCAGTTCTTC
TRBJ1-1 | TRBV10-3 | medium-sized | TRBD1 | CAISESTGMNTEAFF | TGTGCCATCAGTGAGTCGACAGGGATGAACACTGAAGCTTTCTTT
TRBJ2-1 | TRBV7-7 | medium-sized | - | CASSPSGNPFRTTNEQFF | TGTGCCAGCAGCCCGTCAGGGAACCCCTTCAGGACCACCAATGAGCAGTTCTTC
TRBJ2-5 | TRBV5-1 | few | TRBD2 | CASSSGTSGQETQYF | TGCGCCAGCAGCTCTGGGACTAGCGGACAAGAGACCCAGTACTTC
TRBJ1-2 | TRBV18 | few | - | CASSPDMDYGYTF | TGTGCCAGCTCACCGGACATGGACTATGGCTACACCTTC
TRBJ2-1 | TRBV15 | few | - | CATSPRSYNEQFF | TGTGCCACCAGCCCGCGCTCCTACAATGAGCAGTTCTTC
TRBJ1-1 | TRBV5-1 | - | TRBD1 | CASSNSGRGGTEAFF | TGCGCCAGCAGTAATTCGGGCAGGGGGGGCACTGAAGCTTTCTTT
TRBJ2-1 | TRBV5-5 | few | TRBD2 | CASSLAGGQINEQFF | TGTGCCAGCAGCTTGGCGGGGGGGCAAATCAATGAGCAGTTCTTC
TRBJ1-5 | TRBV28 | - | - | CASSLWGVTNSNQPQHF | TGTGCCAGCAGTTTATGGGGCGTCACGAATAGCAATCAGCCCCAGCATTTT
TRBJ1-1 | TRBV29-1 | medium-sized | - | CSVDPRDTEAFF | TGCAGCGTTGATCCCAGGGACACTGAAGCTTTCTTT
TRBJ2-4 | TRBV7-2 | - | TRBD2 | CASSFLAGGPSKNIQYF | TGTGCCAGCAGCTTCCTAGCGGGGGGGCCGTCCAAAAACATTCAGTACTTC
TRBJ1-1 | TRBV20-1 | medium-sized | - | CSAKNRVKNTEAFF | TGCAGTGCTAAAAACAGGGTGAAGAACACTGAAGCTTTCTTT
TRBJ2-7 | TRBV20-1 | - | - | CSATDKSSYEQYF | TGCAGTGCTACGGACAAGAGCTCCTACGAGCAGTACTTC
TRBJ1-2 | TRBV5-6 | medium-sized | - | CASSFLGSIANYGYTF | TGTGCCAGCAGCTTCCTTGGATCCATAGCTAACTATGGCTACACCTTC
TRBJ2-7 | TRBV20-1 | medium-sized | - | CSARVSVLSYEQYF | TGCAGTGCTAGAGTTTCCGTTCTCTCCTACGAGCAGTACTTC
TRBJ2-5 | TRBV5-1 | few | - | CASSLGSSGQGQETQYF | TGCGCCAGCAGCTTGGGAAGTTCGGGGCAGGGTCAAGAGACCCAGTACTTC
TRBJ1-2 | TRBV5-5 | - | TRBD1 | CASSPTGTEYGYTF | TGTGCCAGCAGTCCGACCGGGACAGAATATGGCTACACCTTC
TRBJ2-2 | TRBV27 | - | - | CASSSAPTGELFF | TGTGCCAGCAGTTCCGCCCCAACCGGGGAGCTGTTTTTT
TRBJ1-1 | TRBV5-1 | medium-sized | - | CASSTEGHVNTEAFF | TGCGCCAGCAGCACGGAGGGACACGTGAACACTGAAGCTTTCTTT
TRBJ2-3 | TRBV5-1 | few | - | CASRMEGHSTDTQYF | TGCGCCAGTAGGATGGAGGGGCACTCCACAGATACGCAGTATTTT
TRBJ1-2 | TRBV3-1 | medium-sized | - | CASSPQPILGYTF | TGTGCCAGCAGCCCACAGCCGATCCTTGGCTACACCTTC
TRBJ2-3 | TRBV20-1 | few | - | CSARGAGFASTDTQYF | TGCAGTGCTAGAGGGGCGGGGTTCGCTAGCACAGATACGCAGTATTTT
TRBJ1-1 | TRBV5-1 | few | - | CASSVDSRNTEAFF | TGCGCCAGCAGCGTGGACAGCCGAAACACTGAAGCTTTCTTT
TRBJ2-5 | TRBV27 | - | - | CASSSPGHNQETQYF | TGTGCCAGCAGTTCTCCGGGACATAATCAAGAGACCCAGTACTTC
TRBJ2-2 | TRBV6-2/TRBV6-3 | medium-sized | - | CATSPPGPRGTGELFF | TGTGCCACCAGTCCTCCCGGCCCCCGGGGCACCGGGGAGCTGTTTTTT
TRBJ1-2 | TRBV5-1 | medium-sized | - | CASSVDGNYGYTF | TGCGCCAGCAGCGTGGACGGGAACTATGGCTACACCTTC
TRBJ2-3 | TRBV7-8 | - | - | CASGGGFADTQYF | TGTGCCAGCGGGGGAGGTTTTGCAGATACGCAGTATTTT
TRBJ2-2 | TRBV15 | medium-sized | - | CATSRGARNTGELFF | TGTGCCACCAGCAGAGGTGCCAGAAACACCGGGGAGCTGTTTTTT
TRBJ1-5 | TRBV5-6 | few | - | CASSLSSGDNYSNQPQHF | TGTGCCAGCAGCTTGAGTTCCGGGGACAATTATAGCAATCAGCCCCAGCATTTT
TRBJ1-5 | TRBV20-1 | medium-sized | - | CSARKGGQPQHF | TGCAGTGCTCGAAAAGGCGGTCAGCCCCAGCATTTT
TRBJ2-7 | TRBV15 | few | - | CATSRDQGYEQYF | TGTGCCACCAGCAGAGATCAGGGATACGAGCAGTACTTC
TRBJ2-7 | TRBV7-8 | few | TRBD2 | CASSLASTSVGEEQYF | TGTGCCAGCAGCTTAGCGTCGACTAGCGTAGGGGAAGAGCAGTACTTC
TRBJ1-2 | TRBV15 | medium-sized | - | CATSSGTYGYTF | TGTGCCACCAGCAGCGGGACTTATGGCTACACCTTC
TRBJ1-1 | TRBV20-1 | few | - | CSASTFTEAFF | TGCAGTGCTAGTACGTTCACTGAAGCTTTCTTT
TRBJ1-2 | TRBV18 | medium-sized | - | CASSPPISGRYGYTF | TGTGCCAGCTCACCACCGATTTCAGGCCGATATGGCTACACCTTC
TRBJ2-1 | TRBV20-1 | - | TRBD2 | CSARERMTSGKSSYNEQFF | TGCAGTGCTAGAGAACGTATGACTAGCGGGAAGAGCTCCTACAATGAGCAGTTCTTC
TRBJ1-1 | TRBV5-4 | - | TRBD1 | CASGSGTDTEAFF | TGTGCCAGCGGATCCGGGACAGATACTGAAGCTTTCTTT